Given below is one TCR beta chain in context. This specimen belongs to a study of T cell responses to AZD1222 COVID-19 vaccine. Looked up from germline, CDR1 is MNHEY and CDR2 is SVGEGT. The CDR3 spans 15 residues. V dropped 5 bases and J dropped 2; count of bases not matched to a gene: 8. TCRdb's table, derived via immunoSEQ multiplex PCR, lists solely in-frame clones and lacks some. The sample gives around 180,000 clones, approximately 94% of which show up once; around 1.6% is in the top ten. The sample in question was peripheral blood, obtained 28 days after the second AZD1222 dose. This TCR came from an adult who received the AZD1222 COVID-19 vaccine. The chain carries TRBV6-2 or TRBV6-3 and TRBJ1-1, with 7 bases lining up with TRBD1. CDR3 sequence: CASSPDRDHNTEAFF. The CDR3 coding sequence is TGTGCCAGCAGTCCCGACAGGGATCATAACACTGAAGCTTTCTTT.